This T cell receptor beta chain was retrieved from a study of blood T cell repertoires in COVID-19. Study overall: Italy, Spain and the United States were the sources of the convalescent and acute COVID-19 samples. T cells, B-cell-depleted T cells, or PBMCs supplied cDNA or gDNA.

This clone is a singleton in its sample. As processed by the authors: It was from reference gene primer amplification that nucleated cell counts were estimated. Using immunoSEQ multiplex PCR, the repertoire was profiled, and TCRdb retains in-frame clones only, with some absent. Clonal size and the V and J genes are those of that table, whereas D and trimming came from the DNA. The table has roughly 200,000 clones, around 80% seen once. V trimming: 4 bases; J trimming: 3 bases; junction bases outside the gene matches: 2. Germline V gene sequence: CDR1 MGHDK, CDR2 SYGVNS. The CDR3 contains 14 residues. The sequence was collected from a man aged 35 to 55 with active or convalescent COVID-19. The chain uses TRBV25-1 and TRBJ1-5, with 8 bases matching TRBD1. The sample comprised peripheral blood. The CDR3 spells CASSGGQDNQPQHF. The CDR3 DNA reads as TGTGCCAGCAGTGGGGGACAGGACAATCAGCCCCAGCATTTT.